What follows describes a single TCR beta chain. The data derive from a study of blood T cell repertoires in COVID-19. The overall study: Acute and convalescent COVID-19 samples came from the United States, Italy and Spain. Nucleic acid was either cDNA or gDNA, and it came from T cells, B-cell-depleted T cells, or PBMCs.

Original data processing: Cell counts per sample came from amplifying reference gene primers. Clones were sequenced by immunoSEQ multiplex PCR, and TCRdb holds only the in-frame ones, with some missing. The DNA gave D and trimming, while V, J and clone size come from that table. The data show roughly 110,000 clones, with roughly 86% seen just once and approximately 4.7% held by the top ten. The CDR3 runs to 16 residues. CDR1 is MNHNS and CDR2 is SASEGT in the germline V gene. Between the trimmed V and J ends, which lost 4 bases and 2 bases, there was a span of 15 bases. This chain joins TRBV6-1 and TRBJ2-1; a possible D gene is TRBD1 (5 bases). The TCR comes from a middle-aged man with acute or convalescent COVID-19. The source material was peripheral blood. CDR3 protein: CASSATALRPYNEQFF. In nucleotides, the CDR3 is TGTGCCAGCAGTGCGACAGCGCTGCGGCCCTACAATGAGCAGTTCTTC.